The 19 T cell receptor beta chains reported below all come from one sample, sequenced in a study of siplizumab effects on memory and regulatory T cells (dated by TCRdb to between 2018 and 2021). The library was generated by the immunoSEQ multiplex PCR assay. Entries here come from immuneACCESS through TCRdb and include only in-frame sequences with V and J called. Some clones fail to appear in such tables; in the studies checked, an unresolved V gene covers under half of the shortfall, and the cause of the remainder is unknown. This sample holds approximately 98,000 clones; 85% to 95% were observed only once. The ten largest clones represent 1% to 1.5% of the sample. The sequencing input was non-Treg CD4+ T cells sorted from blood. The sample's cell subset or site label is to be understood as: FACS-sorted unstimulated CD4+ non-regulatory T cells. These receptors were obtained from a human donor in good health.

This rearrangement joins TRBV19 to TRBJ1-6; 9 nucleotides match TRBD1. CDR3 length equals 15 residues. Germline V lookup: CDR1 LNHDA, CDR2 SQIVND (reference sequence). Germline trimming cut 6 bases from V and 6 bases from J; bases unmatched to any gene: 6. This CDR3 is CASSNRGPSNSPLHF. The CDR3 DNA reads TGTGCCAGTAGCAACAGGGGGCCGTCTAATTCACCCCTCCACTTT.

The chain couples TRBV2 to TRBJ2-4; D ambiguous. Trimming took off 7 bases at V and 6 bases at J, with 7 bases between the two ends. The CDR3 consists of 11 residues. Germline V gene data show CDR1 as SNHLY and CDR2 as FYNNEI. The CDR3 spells CASKSLNIQYF. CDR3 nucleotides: TGTGCCAGCAAAAGCTTAAACATTCAGTACTTC.

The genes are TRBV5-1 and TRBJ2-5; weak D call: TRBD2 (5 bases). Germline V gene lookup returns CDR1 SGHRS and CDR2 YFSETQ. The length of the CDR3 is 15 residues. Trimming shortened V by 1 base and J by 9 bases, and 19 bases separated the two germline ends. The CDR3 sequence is CASSLSEAGGGAQYF. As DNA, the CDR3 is TGCGCCAGCAGCTTGAGTGAAGCCGGAGGTGGGGCCCAGTACTTC.

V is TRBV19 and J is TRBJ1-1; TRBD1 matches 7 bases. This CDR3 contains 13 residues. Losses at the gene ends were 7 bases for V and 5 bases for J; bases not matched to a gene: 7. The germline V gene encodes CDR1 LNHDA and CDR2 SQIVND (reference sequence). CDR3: CASKSQGTTEAFF. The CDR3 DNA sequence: TGTGCCAGTAAATCACAGGGGACGACTGAAGCTTTCTTT.

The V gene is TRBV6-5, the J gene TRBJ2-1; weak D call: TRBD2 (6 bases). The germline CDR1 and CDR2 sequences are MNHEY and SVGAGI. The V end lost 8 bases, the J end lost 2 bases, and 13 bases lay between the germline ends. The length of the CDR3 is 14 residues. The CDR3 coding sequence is TGTGCCAGCCGGGCGGGATTAGCCTACAATGAGCAGTTCTTC. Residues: CASRAGLAYNEQFF.

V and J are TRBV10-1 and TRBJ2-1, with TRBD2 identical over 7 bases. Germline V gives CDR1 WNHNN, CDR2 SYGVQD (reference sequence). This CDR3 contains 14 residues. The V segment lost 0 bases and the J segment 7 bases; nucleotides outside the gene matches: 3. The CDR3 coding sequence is TGCGCCAGCAGTGAGTCGGGAGGGCCAAATGAGCAGTTCTTC. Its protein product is CASSESGGPNEQFF.

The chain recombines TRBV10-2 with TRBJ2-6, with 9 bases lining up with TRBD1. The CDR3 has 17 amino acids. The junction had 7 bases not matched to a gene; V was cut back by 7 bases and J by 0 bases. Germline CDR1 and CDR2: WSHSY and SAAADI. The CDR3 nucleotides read TGCGCCAGCACCCCGGGACAGGGATACTCTGGGGCCAACGTCCTGACTTTC. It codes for CASTPGQGYSGANVLTF.

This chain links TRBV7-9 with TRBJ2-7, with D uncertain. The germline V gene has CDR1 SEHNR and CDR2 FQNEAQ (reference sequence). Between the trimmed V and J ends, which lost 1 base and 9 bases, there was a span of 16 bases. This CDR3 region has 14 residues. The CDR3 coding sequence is TGTGCCAGCAGCTTAGAGGTGGGCAGAAACACGCAGTACTTC. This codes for CASSLEVGRNTQYF. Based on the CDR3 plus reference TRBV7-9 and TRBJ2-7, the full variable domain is DTGVSQNPRHKITKRGQNVTFRCDPISEHNRLYWYRQTLGQGPEFLTYFQNEAQLEKSRLLSDRFSAERPKGSFSTLEIQRTEQGDSAMYLCASSLEVGRNTQYFGPGTRLTVT.

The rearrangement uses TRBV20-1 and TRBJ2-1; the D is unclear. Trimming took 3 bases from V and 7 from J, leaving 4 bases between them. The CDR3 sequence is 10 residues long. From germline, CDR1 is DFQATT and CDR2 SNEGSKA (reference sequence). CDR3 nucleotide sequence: TGCAGTGCTAGCTTAAATGAGCAGTTCTTC. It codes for CSASLNEQFF.

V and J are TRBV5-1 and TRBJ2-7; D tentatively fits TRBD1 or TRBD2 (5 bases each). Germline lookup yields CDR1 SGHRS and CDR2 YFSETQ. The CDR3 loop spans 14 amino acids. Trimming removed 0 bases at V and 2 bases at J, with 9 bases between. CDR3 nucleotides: TGCGCCAGCAGCTTGGGTCAGGGAGCCTACGAGCAGTACTTC. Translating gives CASSLGQGAYEQYF.

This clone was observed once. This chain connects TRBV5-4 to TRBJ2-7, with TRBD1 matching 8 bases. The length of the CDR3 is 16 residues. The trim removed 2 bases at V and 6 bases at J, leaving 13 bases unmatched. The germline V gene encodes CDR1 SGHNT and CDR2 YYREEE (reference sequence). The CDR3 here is CASSLPRTGSTGEQYF. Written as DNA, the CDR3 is TGTGCCAGCAGCTTACCCAGGACAGGGAGTACAGGCGAGCAGTACTTC.

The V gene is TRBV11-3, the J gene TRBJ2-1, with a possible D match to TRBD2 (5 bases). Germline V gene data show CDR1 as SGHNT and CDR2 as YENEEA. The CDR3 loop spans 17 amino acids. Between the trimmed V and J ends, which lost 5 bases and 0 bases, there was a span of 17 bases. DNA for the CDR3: TGTGCCAGCAGCCCCAGCAAGTCCCGGGGCTCCTACAATGAGCAGTTCTTC. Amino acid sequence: CASSPSKSRGSYNEQFF.

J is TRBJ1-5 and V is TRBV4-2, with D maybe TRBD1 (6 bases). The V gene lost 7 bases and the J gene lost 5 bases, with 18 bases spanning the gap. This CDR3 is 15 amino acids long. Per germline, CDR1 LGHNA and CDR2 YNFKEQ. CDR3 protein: CASTPSHREYQPQHF. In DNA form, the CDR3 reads TGTGCCAGCACCCCTTCCCACAGGGAATATCAGCCCCAGCATTTT.

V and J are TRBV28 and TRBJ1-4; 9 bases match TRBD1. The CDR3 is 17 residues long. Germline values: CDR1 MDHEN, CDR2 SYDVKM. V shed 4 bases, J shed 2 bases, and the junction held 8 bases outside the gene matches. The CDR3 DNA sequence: TGTGCCAGCAGTTCACCGACAGGGGGGTTCACTAATGAAAAACTGTTTTTT. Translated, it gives CASSSPTGGFTNEKLFF.

CDR3: CASSPSPPGQFGNEQFF. CDR3 sequence (DNA): TGCGCCAGCAGCCCAAGTCCGCCGGGACAGTTTGGGAATGAGCAGTTCTTC. The J gene is TRBJ2-1, the V gene TRBV5-1; 7 bases are shared with TRBD1. Trimming removed 4 bases from V and 7 bases from J; junction bases left unmatched: 17. This CDR3 spans 17 amino acids. The germline V gene has CDR1 SGHRS and CDR2 YFSETQ. Supplemented by reference TRBV5-1 and TRBJ2-1, the full variable domain reads KAGVTQTPRYLIKTRGQQVTLSCSPISGHRSVSWYQQTPGQGLQFLFEYFSETQRNKGNFPGRFSGRQFSNSRSEMNVSTLELGDSALYLCASSPSPPGQFGNEQFFGPGTRLTVL.

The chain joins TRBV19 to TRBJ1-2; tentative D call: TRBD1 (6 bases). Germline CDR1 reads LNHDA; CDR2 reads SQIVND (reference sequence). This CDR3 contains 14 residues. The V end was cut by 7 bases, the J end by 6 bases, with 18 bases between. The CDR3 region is CASTRTAGNDGYTF. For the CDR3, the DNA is TGTGCCAGTACTAGGACAGCCGGGAACGATGGCTACACCTTC.

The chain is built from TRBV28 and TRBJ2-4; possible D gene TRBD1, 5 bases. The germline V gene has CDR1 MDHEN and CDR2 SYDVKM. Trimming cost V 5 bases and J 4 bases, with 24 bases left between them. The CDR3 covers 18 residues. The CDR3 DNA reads TGTGCCAGCAGTCCGAATGGCTTGGGGCTCAGAGGAAAAAACATTCAGTACTTC. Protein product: CASSPNGLGLRGKNIQYF.

CDR3 residues: CASSPKQVTRNTEAFF. The CDR3 DNA follows: TGTGCCAGCAGCCCCAAACAGGTCACACGGAACACTGAAGCTTTCTTT. The V and J genes are TRBV7-6 and TRBJ1-1; maybe TRBD1 (5 bases). The germline gives CDR1 SGHVS, CDR2 FNYEAQ. V shed 5 bases and J shed 1 base, with 17 bases lying between them. The CDR3 loop spans 16 amino acids.

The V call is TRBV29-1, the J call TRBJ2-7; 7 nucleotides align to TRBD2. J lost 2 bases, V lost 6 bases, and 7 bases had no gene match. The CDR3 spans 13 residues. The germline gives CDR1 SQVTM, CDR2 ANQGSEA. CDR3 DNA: TGCAGCGTCGGGGGGACGGAACCCTACGAGCAGTACTTC. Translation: CSVGGTEPYEQYF.